The source of this TCR beta chain is a study of long-term antiretroviral therapy in people with HIV. CDR3 length: 12 amino acids. Per germline, CDR1 SGDLS and CDR2 YYNGEE. Trimming left V 4 bases short and J 8 bases short, with 12 bases between. Researchers report immunoSEQ v3.0 was run at survey level. The protocol was immunoSEQ multiplex PCR, while the TCRdb copy is restricted to in-frame clones and leaves out a portion. The table shows more than 25,000 clones, with roughly 92% occurring only once. This chain links TRBV9 with TRBJ1-2; D gene ambiguous. Specimen: unsorted PBMCs, collected 3.1 years after starting antiretroviral therapy. The sequence came from a young man with HIV. The CDR3 DNA follows: TGTGCCAGCAGCACCGCCGCGGGGGGCTACACCTTC. Translated, it gives CASSTAAGGYTF.